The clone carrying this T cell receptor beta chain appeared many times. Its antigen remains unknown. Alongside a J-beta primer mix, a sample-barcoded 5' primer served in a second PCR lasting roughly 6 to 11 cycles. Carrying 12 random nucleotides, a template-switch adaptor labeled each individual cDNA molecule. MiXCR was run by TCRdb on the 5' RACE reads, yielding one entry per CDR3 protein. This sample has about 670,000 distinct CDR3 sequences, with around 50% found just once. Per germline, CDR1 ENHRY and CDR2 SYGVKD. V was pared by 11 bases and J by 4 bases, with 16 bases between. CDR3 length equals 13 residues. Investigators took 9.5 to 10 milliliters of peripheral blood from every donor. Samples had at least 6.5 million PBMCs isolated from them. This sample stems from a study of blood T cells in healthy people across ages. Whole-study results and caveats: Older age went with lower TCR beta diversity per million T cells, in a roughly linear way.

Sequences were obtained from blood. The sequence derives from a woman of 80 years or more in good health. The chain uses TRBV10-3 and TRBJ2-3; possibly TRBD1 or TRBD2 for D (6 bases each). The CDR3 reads CAASRGVPDTQYF. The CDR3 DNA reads TGTGCCGCAAGTAGGGGGGTTCCAGATACGCAGTATTTT.